One and the same sample provided the 8 T cell receptor beta chains below, sequenced in a study of CD8 T cells in Susac syndrome. An input of roughly 0.5 to 1 ug of RNA was subjected to reverse transcription using random hexamers. TCRdb re-called the immunoSEQ multiplex PCR reads with MiXCR, one entry per CDR3 protein. Here the sample spans a few hundred thousand distinct CDR3 sequences, around 85% being singletons. Sequenced input: CD8+ T cells from PBMCs. These receptors all come from a human donor with multiple sclerosis.

The chain recombines TRBV28 with TRBJ1-3, with 11 nucleotides matching TRBD1. This CDR3 spans 16 amino acids. V was pared by 3 bases and J by 0 bases, with 1 base of the junction left unmatched. Germline CDR1 and CDR2: MDHEN and SYDVKM. CDR3 sequence (DNA): TGTGCCAGCAGTTTGGGACAGGGGGGCTCTGGAAACACCATATATTTT. Encoded protein: CASSLGQGGSGNTIYF.

The chain has TRBV3-1 and TRBJ2-7; 8 bases are shared with TRBD1. The germline gives CDR1 LGHDT, CDR2 YNNKEL (reference sequence). This CDR3 comprises 17 residues. V lost 1 base and J lost 0; bases outside the gene matches: 8. Written as DNA, the CDR3 is TGTGCCAGCAGCCAAGGACAGGGGAAATTAAGCTCCTACGAGCAGTACTTC. It is translated as CASSQGQGKLSSYEQYF.

The chain uses TRBV20-1 and TRBJ2-7, with a possible D match to TRBD2 (5 bases). The CDR3 is 18 residues long. The germline V and J ends were trimmed by 6 bases and 3 bases, with 30 bases remaining between them. CDR1 and CDR2 (germline): DFQATT, SNEGSKA (reference sequence). CDR3 sequence: CSAPPPAAESVTFYEQYF. DNA of the CDR3: TGCAGTGCGCCGCCCCCAGCGGCAGAGTCGGTTACGTTCTACGAGCAGTACTTC.

The CDR3: CASSLTAGGPNEQFF. The CDR3 nucleotides read TGTGCCAGCAGCTTAACAGCGGGGGGGCCCAATGAGCAGTTCTTC. This chain connects TRBV7-2 to TRBJ2-1; 10 bases fit TRBD2. The CDR3 is 15 residues long. Germline V gene lookup returns CDR1 SGHTA and CDR2 FQGNSA. V shed 2 bases, J shed 6 bases, and the junction held 4 bases outside the gene matches. Using reference TRBV7-2 and TRBJ2-1 for the parts outside the CDR3, the full variable domain is GAGVSQSPSNKVTEKGKDVELRCDPISGHTALYWYRQSLGQGLEFLIYFQGNSAPDKSGLPSDRFSAERTGGSVSTLTIQRTQQEDSAVYLCASSLTAGGPNEQFFGPGTRLTVL.

CDR3 in amino acids: CASSYGVTLNTEAFF. The CDR3 nucleotides read TGTGCCAGCAGTTATGGAGTTACTTTGAACACTGAAGCTTTCTTT. The chain carries TRBV12-3 or TRBV12-4 and TRBJ1-1; D is undetermined. V gave up 4 bases and J gave up 0 bases, with 12 bases separating them. The CDR3 has 15 residues.

The V gene is TRBV10-1, the J gene TRBJ1-5; perhaps TRBD1 as D (5 bases). Germline CDR1 reads WNHNN; CDR2 reads SYGVQD (reference sequence). The V end was cut by 3 bases, the J end by 0 bases, with 15 bases between. The CDR3 sequence is 17 residues long. The CDR3 region has the DNA TGCGCCAGCAGTGATGGGGCAGACAACTATAGCAATCAGCCCCAGCATTTT. Protein sequence: CASSDGADNYSNQPQHF.

This clonotype was observed a single time. The rearrangement links TRBV15 to TRBJ2-3; TRBD1 aligns across 10 bases. The V segment lost 4 bases and the J segment 5 bases; nucleotides outside the gene matches: 9. Germline CDR1 and CDR2: LNHNV and YYDKDF (reference sequence). This CDR3 region has 16 residues. CDR3 region: CATSKDPGQGLDTQYF. The CDR3 nucleotides read TGTGCCACCAGCAAAGACCCGGGACAGGGGCTAGATACGCAGTATTTT.

V is TRBV5-1 and J is TRBJ1-1; no reliable D call. The CDR3 sequence is 15 residues long. Germline lookup yields CDR1 SGHRS and CDR2 YFSETQ. The V end lost 4 bases, the J end lost 1 base, and 14 bases lay between the germline ends. CDR3 in amino acids: CASSAPGNENTEAFF. The CDR3 DNA follows: TGCGCCAGCAGCGCACCGGGAAACGAGAACACTGAAGCTTTCTTT.